This record concerns one T cell receptor (beta chain) sequence. Primers for the PCR totalled 60 Vbeta and 13 Jbeta. Clones were sequenced by immunoSEQ multiplex PCR, and TCRdb holds only the in-frame ones, with some missing. The sample contains about 250,000 clones, roughly two thirds of which appear only once. This record belongs to a study of cytomegalovirus exposure and HLA in healthy donors. The V gene's germline CDR1 is WNHNN and CDR2 SYGVQD (reference sequence). There are 16 residues in the CDR3. Germline trimming cut 4 bases from V and 8 bases from J; bases unmatched to any gene: 13. The V and J genes are TRBV10-1 and TRBJ2-1, with TRBD1 identical over 8 bases. Specimen: PBMCs. The sequence derives from a female donor in good health and CMV-seronegative. CDR3 loop: CASSAYRGAVTDEQFF. In DNA, the CDR3 is TGCGCCAGCAGTGCGTACAGGGGGGCGGTTACGGATGAGCAGTTCTTC.